The sample holds a few counts of the clone carrying this TCR beta chain. What it binds is not known. Germline V gene sequence: CDR1 SEHNR, CDR2 FQNEAQ (reference sequence). Between the trimmed V and J ends, which lost 3 bases and 3 bases, there was a span of 12 bases. The CDR3 runs to 14 residues. The sample is drawn from a study of T cell responses to AZD1222 COVID-19 vaccine. About the study: Second doses were pooled across both intervals (about 4 or about 12 weeks). Points from the study as a whole: Nearly half of spike-specific TCRs reportedly target variant regions that are unmutated in the B.1.351 and B.1.1.7 variants.

The data were produced by immunoSEQ multiplex PCR, yet TCRdb's version contains in-frame clones alone and is incomplete. The table shows under 110,000 clones, with about 90% occurring only once. This sequence originates from an adult in good health. The rearrangement uses TRBV7-9 and TRBJ2-7; tentative D call: TRBD2 (6 bases). This sample comprised peripheral blood, obtained on day 0 of AZD1222 vaccination. The CDR3 bases are TGTGCCAGCAGCTTCTCCCTGGGAGGCTACGAGCAGTACTTC. It specifies CASSFSLGGYEQYF.